This T cell receptor beta chain comes out of a study of blood T cells in healthy people across ages. A sample-barcoded 5' primer and a J-beta primer mix were used in a second PCR of about 7 to 12 cycles. TCRdb fed the 5' RACE reads into MiXCR, producing one record per CDR3 protein. Here the sample spans under 750,000 distinct CDR3 sequences, around 48% being singletons. In regard to this clonotype: Antigen specificity is unknown.

Study-level results: Getting older went along with TCR beta diversity per million T cells dropping roughly linearly.

V was clipped by 8 bases and J by 1 base; unmatched bases: 9. The CDR3 loop spans 15 amino acids. Sequenced: blood. This clonotype was obtained from a man at least 80 years old in good health. The J gene is TRBJ2-7, the V gene TRBV12-3 or TRBV12-4, with 9 bases identical to TRBD2. The CDR3 bases are TGTGCCAGCCGGCCCTCGACTAGCGGTTCCTACGAGCAGTACTTC. Protein: CASRPSTSGSYEQYF.